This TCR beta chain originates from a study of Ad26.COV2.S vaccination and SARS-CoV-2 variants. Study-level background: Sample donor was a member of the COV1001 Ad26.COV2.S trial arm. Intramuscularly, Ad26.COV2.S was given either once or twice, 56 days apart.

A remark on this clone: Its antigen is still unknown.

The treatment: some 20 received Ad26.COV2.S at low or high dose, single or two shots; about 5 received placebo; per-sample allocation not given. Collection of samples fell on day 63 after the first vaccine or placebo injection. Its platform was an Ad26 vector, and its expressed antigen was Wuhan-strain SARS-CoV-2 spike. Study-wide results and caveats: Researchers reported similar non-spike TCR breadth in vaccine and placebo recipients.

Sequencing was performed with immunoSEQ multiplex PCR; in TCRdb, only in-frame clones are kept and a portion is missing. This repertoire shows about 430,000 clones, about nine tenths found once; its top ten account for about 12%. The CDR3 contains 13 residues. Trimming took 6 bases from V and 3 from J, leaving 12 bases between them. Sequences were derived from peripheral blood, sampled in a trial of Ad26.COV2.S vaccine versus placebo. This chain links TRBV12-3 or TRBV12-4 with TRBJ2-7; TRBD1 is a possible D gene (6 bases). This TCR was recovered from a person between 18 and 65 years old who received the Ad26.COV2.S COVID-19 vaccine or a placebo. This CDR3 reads CASSTRTVYEQYF. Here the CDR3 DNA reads TGTGCCAGCAGCACCCGGACAGTCTACGAGCAGTACTTC.